Reported below is one TCR beta chain. What antigen it recognizes has not been identified. Base qualities are missing; no much larger clone stands one base away. For sequencing, an Illumina NovaSeq 6000 was employed. TCRalpha and TCRbeta cDNA libraries were built by 5'RACE with constant-segment primers, adding sample barcodes and unique molecular identifiers. RNA was extracted from every sample with Trizol reagent. Library amplification was performed in two PCR steps, and a second sample barcode and Illumina TruSeq adapters were introduced in the second step. The libraries were sequenced on an Illumina NovaSeq using 2 x 150 bp paired-end reads. As for how the authors treated the data: With migec v1.2.7, reads were demultiplexed and then collapsed into UMI-guided consensus sequences. Using mixcr v2.1.11, UMI consensuses were aligned to TRA and TRB V and J templates and then assembled into clonotypes. Expanded or contracted clonotypes were those called significant by both edgeR and NoisET, with noise models trained on biological replicates. edgeR calls used a false discovery rate-adjusted p below 0.01 and a log2 fold-change threshold of 1. PCA with hierarchical clustering of max-normalized trajectories of the 1000 most abundant clonotypes was used as exploratory dynamics analysis. The CD4 or CD8 phenotype of responding clones was assigned using the separately sequenced CD4+ and CD8+ repertoires. Using fastp trimming at Q25 and MiXCR clonotype assembly, TCRdb reanalyzed the public sequencing data and kept in-frame beta chains. Each CDR3 protein gets just one entry, which takes the most common genes and DNA from the rows behind it. The V and J calls follow TCRdb's processing rather than the paper's. The sample table holds 530,000 or so distinct CDR3 sequences, of which roughly a sixth were seen once. Less than 10% of the sample lies in the top ten.

Ficoll-Paque density gradient centrifugation was used to isolate PBMCs. This record belongs to a study of T-cell memory formation after mild COVID-19 (dated by TCRdb to the early 2020s). Regarding the research as a whole: TCR sequence clusters from the two donors were largely donor specific. Longitudinal TCRalpha and TCRbeta repertoire sequencing tracked T-cell clones expanding and contracting after mild COVID-19 in two donors. Two young, previously healthy adult volunteers, one female and one male, were included in the cohort.

The full study reports these points: The study covered only a couple of mild cases, and larger cohorts including severe cases with pre-infection samples were considered necessary. The detection of some responding clones in pre-infection memory suggests that pre-existing cross-reactive memory T cells joined the SARS-CoV-2 response. Contracting CD4+ clones were located mainly in the CM and EM memory subsets, whereas CD8+ clones were found to be enriched in EMRA. SARS-CoV-2 specificity of the second-wave clones peaking on day 37 was not confirmed. Clones that contracted from day 15 to 85 showed balanced CD4/CD8 phenotypes, whereas a second wave of clones that expanded from day 15 to 37 leaned towards CD4+.

The CDR3 sequence holds 15 residues, the cysteine and phenylalanine included. Solely the CDR3 DNA is kept, with 45 bases framed from the first base. Relative to germline, V is missing 3 bases and J is missing 8 bases, with 9 bases of the junction outside any gene match. CDR1 and CDR2 (MGHDK, SYGVNS) derive from the germline V gene. The sequencing sample was made of PBMCs or a T cell subset sorted from them (not recorded which). The sequence links TRBV25-1 to TRBJ1-2, with 10 bases in between that match TRBD1. This sequence originates from an adult woman who had mild COVID-19 (a few samples of this study predate the infection). The sample titles of this study are shuffled in the database, so cell type and time point are left out; the donor was told from shared clones. CDR3 protein: CASSDLPDRGGGYTF. The nucleotide sequence reads as follows: TGTGCCAGCAGTGACCTCCCGGACAGGGGGGGAGGCTACACCTTC.